Below are 15 T cell receptor beta chains sequenced from a single sample in a study of OX40 agonist ivuxolimab in advanced cancers. Here immunoSEQ multiplex PCR was the method, and the copy in TCRdb shows in-frame clones only, minus some. The table includes under 70,000 clones, about nine tenths detected once. Sequences were derived from CD4+ or CD8+ T cells sorted from blood, sampled in a trial of the OX40 agonist ivuxolimab. The receptors were gathered from an adult with an advanced solid tumor such as melanoma, head and neck, liver or kidney cancer.

The rearrangement joins TRBV7-9 to TRBJ1-2; the D gene is possibly TRBD1 (6 bases). The CDR3 loop spans 15 amino acids. Germline CDR1 reads SEHNR; CDR2 reads FQNEAQ (reference sequence). V was trimmed by 2 bases and J by 3 bases, leaving 13 bases between them. The CDR3, as DNA: TGTGCCAGCAGCTTATCGGCCAGGGGCCACTATGGCTACACCTTC. Protein sequence: CASSLSARGHYGYTF.

V and J are TRBV6-5 and TRBJ1-1; 9 bases align to TRBD1. Per germline, CDR1 MNHEY and CDR2 SVGAGI. V lost 2 bases and J lost 5; bases outside the gene matches: 6. The CDR3 spans 15 residues. The CDR3 is CASSYNRDRATEAFF. CDR3 coding DNA: TGTGCCAGCAGTTACAATAGGGACAGGGCAACTGAAGCTTTCTTT.

The gene calls are TRBV28 and TRBJ1-1; 9 nucleotides match TRBD1. From germline, CDR1 is MDHEN and CDR2 SYDVKM. The CDR3 is made up of 14 amino acids. V dropped 6 bases and J dropped 4; count of bases not matched to a gene: 6. The CDR3 is CASSPGTGSTEAFF. In DNA, the CDR3 is TGTGCCAGCAGCCCCGGGACAGGGAGCACTGAAGCTTTCTTT. Together with reference TRBV28 and TRBJ1-1, the CDR3 gives the full variable domain: DVKVTQSSRYLVKRTGEKVFLECVQDMDHENMFWYRQDPGLGLRLIYFSYDVKMKEKGDIPEGYSVSREKKERFSLILESASTNQTSMYLCASSPGTGSTEAFFGQGTRLTVV.

The chain employs TRBV5-1 and TRBJ2-7; TRBD2 might be the D (5 bases). V gave up 5 bases and J gave up 5 bases, with 20 bases separating them. Germline CDR1 and CDR2: SGHRS and YFSETQ. This CDR3 spans 15 amino acids. As DNA, the CDR3 is TGCGCCAGCAGTCCAAAGAACCCGGCCGGGGACGAGCAGTACTTC. It codes for CASSPKNPAGDEQYF.

The chain is built from TRBV7-6 and TRBJ1-4, with D maybe TRBD1 (6 bases). The V gene's germline CDR1 is SGHVS and CDR2 FNYEAQ. Trimming stripped 5 bases from V and 8 bases from J, with 15 bases between. The CDR3 runs to 14 residues. The CDR3 here is CASSPGGGGEKLFF. Here the CDR3 DNA reads TGTGCCAGCAGCCCAGGAGGGGGAGGGGAAAAACTGTTTTTT.

V gene TRBV5-6 combines with J gene TRBJ2-5, with D unclear. Germline assignment: CDR1 SGHDT and CDR2 YYEEEE. This CDR3 region has 13 residues. The V and J ends lost 2 bases and 5 bases respectively, with 10 bases between them. This CDR3 is CASSFKGAETQYF. In nucleotides, the CDR3 is TGTGCCAGCAGCTTTAAAGGTGCGGAGACCCAGTACTTC.

The V call is TRBV4-2, the J call TRBJ1-2; TRBD1 might be the D (6 bases). The V gene lost 1 base and the J gene lost 5 bases, with 14 bases spanning the gap. Looked up from germline, CDR1 is LGHNA and CDR2 is YNFKEQ. The CDR3 is 15 amino acids. The CDR3 sequence: CASSQAAGEGYGYTF. In DNA, the CDR3 is TGTGCCAGCAGCCAAGCGGCAGGGGAAGGATATGGCTACACCTTC.

The chain carries TRBV2 and TRBJ1-6, with D tentatively TRBD1 (5 bases). V lost 8 bases to trimming and J lost 9 bases, with 14 bases between them. This CDR3 contains 13 residues. Germline CDR1 is SNHLY and CDR2 is FYNNEI. CDR3 DNA sequence: TGTGCCAGCTCCTGGGGGACGAGTTCACCCCTCCACTTT. Its translation is CASSWGTSSPLHF.

This clone ranks as medium-sized. V gene TRBV9 combines with J gene TRBJ1-4; TRBD1 is a possible D gene (5 bases). This CDR3 region has 16 residues. Germline V gene sequence: CDR1 SGDLS, CDR2 YYNGEE. V lost 0 bases and J 2 bases, leaving 11 bases between the germline ends. As DNA, the CDR3 is TGTGCCAGCAGCGTAGATGTCAGGGAGACTAATGAAAAACTGTTTTTT. As protein: CASSVDVRETNEKLFF.

J is TRBJ1-2 and V is TRBV5-4, with D tentatively TRBD1 (6 bases). Germline lookup yields CDR1 SGHNT and CDR2 YYREEE (reference sequence). The CDR3 runs to 15 residues. V was clipped by 2 bases and J by 5 bases, with 16 bases between them. CDR3 amino acids: CASSLVQGLSYGYTF. CDR3 nucleotide sequence: TGTGCCAGCAGCTTAGTACAGGGATTGTCATATGGCTACACCTTC.

The rearrangement links TRBV5-6 to TRBJ2-7; D gene unclear. CDR1 and CDR2 (germline): SGHDT, YYEEEE. V lost 4 bases and J 0 bases, leaving 14 bases between the germline ends. This CDR3 region has 15 residues. In nucleotides, the CDR3 is TGTGCCAGCAGCGCCCTGGATCGGTTCTCCTACGAGCAGTACTTC. Translation gives CASSALDRFSYEQYF.

This clone has only one observation. The rearrangement uses TRBV6-5 and TRBJ1-1; no clear D gene. The V gene lost 9 bases and the J gene lost 7 bases, with 12 bases spanning the gap. There are 11 residues in the CDR3. CDR1 and CDR2 (germline): MNHEY, SVGAGI. The DNA of the CDR3 is TGTGCCAGTAGGTCGTACCTTGAAGCTTTCTTT. Its translation: CASRSYLEAFF.

This chain's CDR3 is CASSARTAGEQYF. The CDR3 nucleotides are TGCGCCAGCAGTGCACGGACGGCTGGGGAGCAGTACTTC. V and J are TRBV10-2 and TRBJ2-7, with unresolved D. CDR1 and CDR2 (germline): WSHSY, SAAADI. This CDR3 is built from 13 residues. Deletions cut 4 bases from V and 7 bases from J, with 14 bases between.

The CDR3 DNA reads TGTGCCAGTACCCTTGGGGCAGGGTCTCTTGCAAGTAATGAAAAACTGTTTTTT. This translates into CASTLGAGSLASNEKLFF. The genes are TRBV28 and TRBJ1-4; D may be TRBD1 (5 bases). The CDR3 contains 18 residues. Germline V gene lookup returns CDR1 MDHEN and CDR2 SYDVKM. Trimming removed 9 bases from V and 4 bases from J, with 27 bases in between.

This chain connects TRBV5-1 to TRBJ1-1; no reliable D call. CDR1 and CDR2 from the germline V gene are SGHRS and YFSETQ. The CDR3 is made up of 13 amino acids. Trimming removed 4 bases from V and 0 bases from J, with 7 bases in between. CDR3 residues: CASSQQMNTEAFF. DNA of the CDR3: TGCGCCAGCAGCCAACAGATGAACACTGAAGCTTTCTTT.